Following are 29 T cell receptor beta chains from one sample sequenced in a study of OX40 agonist ivuxolimab in advanced cancers. The protocol used for the library was the immunoSEQ multiplex PCR assay. TCRdb retrieved this table from immuneACCESS and kept in-frame rearrangements only. Not all clones are present; in checked studies, unresolved V genes account for under half, and no reason is known for the remainder. The sample table shows roughly 99,000 clones, and around 93% are seen once. The ten largest clones take up 1.2% of the sample. The sample was CD4+ or CD8+ T cells sorted from blood, taken in a trial of the OX40 agonist ivuxolimab. The receptors were gathered from an adult with an advanced solid tumor such as melanoma, head and neck, liver or kidney cancer.

The chain couples TRBV28 to TRBJ2-6; a possible D gene is TRBD1 (5 bases). Trimming stripped 5 bases from V and 0 bases from J, with 11 bases between. Germline CDR1 reads MDHEN; CDR2 reads SYDVKM. The CDR3 covers 16 residues. CDR3 amino acids: CASSITGSSGANVLTF. The CDR3 DNA sequence: TGTGCCAGCAGTATTACAGGAAGCTCTGGGGCCAACGTCCTGACTTTC.

The V gene is TRBV6-4, the J gene TRBJ1-1; D is unresolved. The CDR3 loop spans 12 amino acids. The germline gives CDR1 MRHNA, CDR2 SNTAGT. With 8 bases removed from V and 1 base from J, the gap between germline ends came to 8 bases. CDR3 sequence reads: CASPGPNTEAFF. The CDR3, as DNA: TGTGCCAGCCCTGGGCCGAACACTGAAGCTTTCTTT.

The J gene is TRBJ2-5, the V gene TRBV11-2; D not resolved. The germline gives CDR1 SGHAT, CDR2 FQNNGV. Trimming pared 1 base from V and 9 bases from J, leaving 3 bases between. This CDR3 is built from 10 residues. CDR3: CASSLGAQYF. As DNA, the CDR3 is TGTGCCAGCAGCTTAGGGGCCCAGTACTTC.

The count of this clone is one. This chain uses TRBV25-1 with TRBJ1-6, with 7 positions matching TRBD1. V shed 2 bases and J 4 bases; nucleotides not matched to a gene: 5. The germline V gene encodes CDR1 MGHDK and CDR2 SYGVNS. The CDR3 spans 16 residues. CDR3 bases: TGTGCCAGCAGTGAAGCCGGGACAGCTTATAATTCACCCCTCCACTTT. Its translation: CASSEAGTAYNSPLHF.

The chain is built from TRBV28 and TRBJ2-1; 8 bases agree with TRBD1. The ends lost 2 bases at V and 4 bases at J; junction bases unmatched: 4. The CDR3 totals 15 residues. Germline values: CDR1 MDHEN, CDR2 SYDVKM. The CDR3 spells CASSLGQGIYNEQFF. The CDR3 DNA reads as TGTGCCAGCAGTTTAGGACAGGGAATTTACAATGAGCAGTTCTTC. The whole variable domain, filled in from reference TRBV28 and TRBJ2-1, reads DVKVTQSSRYLVKRTGEKVFLECVQDMDHENMFWYRQDPGLGLRLIYFSYDVKMKEKGDIPEGYSVSREKKERFSLILESASTNQTSMYLCASSLGQGIYNEQFFGPGTRLTVL.

V usage is TRBV4-3 and J usage is TRBJ1-2; TRBD1 aligns across 7 bases. The V segment lost 0 bases and the J segment 9 bases; nucleotides outside the gene matches: 7. In germline, CDR1 is LGHNA, CDR2 YSLEER. CDR3 length: 14 residues. This CDR3 reads CASSQDPPGGSYTF. The CDR3 DNA follows: TGCGCCAGCAGCCAAGATCCCCCAGGGGGAAGCTACACCTTC.

This chain links TRBV6-5 with TRBJ1-2, with a weak D call TRBD1 (6 bases). Deletions cut 5 bases from V and 5 bases from J, with 18 bases between. Germline V gene lookup returns CDR1 MNHEY and CDR2 SVGAGI. CDR3 length equals 15 residues. The CDR3 reads CASSTFGQSLYGYTF. In DNA, the CDR3 is TGTGCCAGCAGTACCTTCGGACAGTCCCTGTATGGCTACACCTTC.

The chain carries TRBV18 and TRBJ1-1; D is uncertain. The CDR3 consists of 14 residues. Germline V lookup: CDR1 KGHSH, CDR2 LQKENI. V was pared by 3 bases and J by 4 bases, with 12 bases between. CDR3 residues: CASSPTLTGTEAFF. CDR3 sequence (DNA): TGTGCCAGCTCACCGACATTAACGGGCACTGAAGCTTTCTTT.

The V and J genes are TRBV6-5 and TRBJ2-1, with D tentatively TRBD2 (6 bases). The CDR3 has 15 residues. V shed 6 bases and J shed 0 bases, with 12 bases lying between them. The germline V gene has CDR1 MNHEY and CDR2 SVGAGI. The CDR3 region is CASRPGGSSYNEQFF. For the CDR3, the DNA is TGTGCCAGCAGACCCGGGGGTAGCTCCTACAATGAGCAGTTCTTC.

This chain connects TRBV5-1 to TRBJ2-2, with 8 bases aligning to TRBD1. The CDR3 has 17 residues. The V and J ends lost 5 bases and 7 bases, in that order; junction bases with no gene match: 16. The germline gives CDR1 SGHRS, CDR2 YFSETQ. The CDR3 here is CASRAPGGAVGNGELFF. In nucleotides, the CDR3 is TGCGCCAGCAGAGCCCCAGGGGGCGCAGTAGGTAACGGGGAGCTGTTTTTT.

This clone appeared once. The CDR3 bases are TGTGCCAGCAGTCAGGGACGGGCCTACGAGCAGTACTTC. It codes for CASSQGRAYEQYF. The chain combines TRBV27 with TRBJ2-7; either TRBD1 or TRBD2 may supply D (5 bases each). Germline CDR1 is MNHEY and CDR2 is SMNVEV (reference sequence). This CDR3 spans 13 amino acids. The V and J ends lost 5 bases and 2 bases respectively, with 10 bases between them.

The rearrangement uses TRBV6-5 and TRBJ2-7; no definite D call. Trimming took 5 bases from V and 0 from J, leaving 5 bases between them. Germline assignment: CDR1 MNHEY and CDR2 SVGAGI. The CDR3 covers 12 residues. As DNA, the CDR3 is TGTGCCAGCAGTGGAACCTCCTACGAGCAGTACTTC. Protein sequence: CASSGTSYEQYF.

The chain joins TRBV6-6 to TRBJ1-6; D remains unclear. V shed 1 base and J shed 6 bases, with 7 bases lying between them. Germline CDR1 reads MNHNY; CDR2 reads SVGAGI (reference sequence). The CDR3 covers 14 residues. This CDR3 reads CASSYLASNSPLHF. CDR3 bases: TGTGCCAGCAGTTACTTGGCAAGTAATTCACCCCTCCACTTT.

The chain employs TRBV5-4 and TRBJ2-6; 8 nucleotides agree with TRBD1. The CDR3 has 18 amino acids. V dropped 3 bases and J dropped 3; count of bases not matched to a gene: 11. Germline loops: CDR1 SGHNT, CDR2 YYREEE (reference sequence). The CDR3 nucleotides read TGTGCCAGCAGCTCGCCCCCGACAGGGGTAGGTGGGGCCAACGTCCTGACTTTC. It yields the protein CASSSPPTGVGGANVLTF.

The V call is TRBV11-3, the J call TRBJ2-5; tentative D call: TRBD2 (6 bases). The ends were cut back, 7 bases at V and 4 bases at J, with 16 bases in the middle. The length of the CDR3 is 14 residues. CDR1 and CDR2 (germline): SGHNT, YENEEA. The DNA of the CDR3 is TGTGCCAGCACCCGGCGGGGTCCTCTAGAGACCCAGTACTTC. Translation gives CASTRRGPLETQYF.

The rearrangement uses TRBV6-1 and TRBJ2-5; 7 positions agree with TRBD2. The CDR3 is made up of 17 amino acids. Trimming at V came to 1 base and at J to 4 bases, leaving 12 bases not matched to a gene. Germline V gene lookup returns CDR1 MNHNS and CDR2 SASEGT. The CDR3 nucleotides read TGTGCCAGCAGTGAAGGGGAACTAGCGCGGTTTGGAGAGACCCAGTACTTC. As protein: CASSEGELARFGETQYF.

This clone was found once. The gene calls are TRBV9 and TRBJ2-1; TRBD1 aligns across 9 bases. V dropped 0 bases and J dropped 9; count of bases not matched to a gene: 4. CDR1 is SGDLS, CDR2 YYNGEE, per germline. The CDR3 is made up of 14 amino acids. The CDR3 spells CASSVEGQGIEQFF. The CDR3 DNA follows: TGTGCCAGCAGCGTAGAGGGACAGGGCATTGAGCAGTTCTTC.

V usage is TRBV27 and J usage is TRBJ1-1, with a weak D call TRBD1 (5 bases). Germline V gene sequence: CDR1 MNHEY, CDR2 SMNVEV (reference sequence). This CDR3 contains 15 residues. V lost 4 bases and J 5 bases, leaving 17 bases between the germline ends. CDR3: CASSWASPGPTEAFF. The CDR3 DNA sequence: TGTGCCAGCAGTTGGGCGTCCCCGGGGCCTACTGAAGCTTTCTTT.

The chain links TRBV28 to TRBJ2-3, with 8 bases aligning to TRBD2. The CDR3 consists of 15 residues. Germline trimming cut 6 bases from V and 6 bases from J; bases unmatched to any gene: 11. CDR1 is MDHEN and CDR2 is SYDVKM in the germline V gene. CDR3 residues: CASRNPGLGYDTQYF. The CDR3 nucleotides read TGTGCCAGCAGAAACCCGGGACTAGGTTATGATACGCAGTATTTT.

The J gene is TRBJ1-1, the V gene TRBV19; 8 bases line up with TRBD1. CDR1 is LNHDA and CDR2 is SQIVND in the germline V gene (reference sequence). The V and J ends lost 5 bases and 3 bases, in that order; junction bases with no gene match: 5. CDR3 length: 14 residues. This CDR3 is CASSGDRIYTEAFF. CDR3 in DNA: TGTGCCAGTAGTGGGGACAGGATTTACACTGAAGCTTTCTTT.

The CDR3 DNA reads TGTGCCAGCAGTTTGAGCCCCGGACTAGAGCAGTTCTTC. Translating it yields CASSLSPGLEQFF. The rearrangement joins TRBV28 to TRBJ2-1, with a weak D call TRBD2 (6 bases). CDR1 and CDR2 (germline): MDHEN, SYDVKM. The CDR3 has 13 residues. The germline V and J ends were trimmed by 3 bases and 10 bases, with 13 bases remaining between them.

There are a few counts of this clone. This rearrangement joins TRBV7-3 to TRBJ2-2, with 8 bases lining up with TRBD1. Germline V lookup: CDR1 SGHTA, CDR2 FQGTGA. This CDR3 is built from 15 residues. The trim removed 5 bases at V and 1 base at J, leaving 3 bases unmatched. For the CDR3, the DNA is TGTGCCAGCAGCAGGGGACAGGAGAACACCGGGGAGCTGTTTTTT. It codes for CASSRGQENTGELFF.

The chain is built from TRBV6-5 and TRBJ1-4, with D perhaps matching TRBD1 (5 bases). Trimming pared 5 bases from V and 8 bases from J, leaving 18 bases between. This CDR3 contains 15 residues. Germline V gives CDR1 MNHEY, CDR2 SVGAGI. CDR3 sequence (DNA): TGTGCCAGCAGTACCGCCGACGGGGGAAGGGAAAAACTGTTTTTT. Amino acid sequence: CASSTADGGREKLFF.

This clone was seen a single time. The chain employs TRBV27 and TRBJ2-5; 8 bases align to TRBD2. The CDR3 runs to 17 residues. Germline CDR1 and CDR2: MNHEY and SMNVEV (reference sequence). J lost 5 bases, V lost 0 bases, and 11 bases had no gene match. The CDR3 nucleotides are TGTGCCAGCAGTTTATCGAACGCCGGGACTAGGTCGGAGACCCAGTACTTC. It codes for CASSLSNAGTRSETQYF.

The rearrangement links TRBV9 to TRBJ2-2; D remains ambiguous. Germline CDR1 SGDLS, CDR2 YYNGEE. V shed 2 bases and J shed 8 bases, with 19 bases lying between them. The CDR3 sequence is 16 residues long. The CDR3 loop reads CASSVAPSGGLGELFF. For the CDR3, the DNA is TGTGCCAGCAGCGTCGCCCCGAGTGGTGGGTTGGGGGAGCTGTTTTTT.

This chain links TRBV30 with TRBJ1-3; 7 bases are a match to TRBD1. Germline lookup yields CDR1 GTSNPN and CDR2 SVGIG (reference sequence). V gave up 3 bases and J gave up 2 bases; unmatched junction bases: 4. There are 14 residues in the CDR3. This chain's CDR3 is CAWSVGTAGNTIYF. CDR3 DNA: TGTGCCTGGAGCGTTGGGACAGCTGGAAACACCATATATTTT.

This sequence joins TRBV18 and TRBJ1-4; D remains ambiguous. This CDR3 contains 14 residues. CDR1 is KGHSH and CDR2 is LQKENI in the germline V gene. The V and J ends lost 3 bases and 6 bases respectively, with 11 bases between them. CDR3 in amino acids: CASSPVGQDEKLFF. The CDR3 DNA reads TGTGCCAGCTCACCCGTGGGTCAAGATGAAAAACTGTTTTTT.

This chain connects TRBV13 to TRBJ2-1; D not certain. The germline V gene has CDR1 PRHDT and CDR2 FYEKMQ (reference sequence). Trimming left V 1 base short and J 0 bases short, with 7 bases between. This CDR3 region has 15 residues. CDR3 coding DNA: TGTGCCAGCAGCTTAGAACAGCACTCCTACAATGAGCAGTTCTTC. Amino acids: CASSLEQHSYNEQFF. The full variable domain, rest sourced from reference TRBV13 and TRBJ2-1, is AAGVIQSPRHLIKEKRETATLKCYPIPRHDTVYWYQQGPGQDPQFLISFYEKMQSDKGSIPDRFSAQQFSDYHSELNMSSLELGDSALYFCASSLEQHSYNEQFFGPGTRLTVL.

The chain joins TRBV12-5 to TRBJ2-1; unclear D gene. Trimming took 1 base from V and 5 from J, leaving 3 bases between them. This CDR3 has 12 residues. Germline V gene data show CDR1 as LGHNT and CDR2 as FRNRAP. CDR3 loop: CASGLAHNEQFF. CDR3 in DNA: TGTGCTAGTGGTTTGGCTCACAATGAGCAGTTCTTC. Supplemented by reference TRBV12-5 and TRBJ2-1, the full variable domain reads DARVTQTPRHKVTEMGQEVTMRCQPILGHNTVFWYRQTMMQGLELLAYFRNRAPLDDSGMPKDRFSAEMPDATLATLKIQPSEPRDSAVYFCASGLAHNEQFFGPGTRLTVL.